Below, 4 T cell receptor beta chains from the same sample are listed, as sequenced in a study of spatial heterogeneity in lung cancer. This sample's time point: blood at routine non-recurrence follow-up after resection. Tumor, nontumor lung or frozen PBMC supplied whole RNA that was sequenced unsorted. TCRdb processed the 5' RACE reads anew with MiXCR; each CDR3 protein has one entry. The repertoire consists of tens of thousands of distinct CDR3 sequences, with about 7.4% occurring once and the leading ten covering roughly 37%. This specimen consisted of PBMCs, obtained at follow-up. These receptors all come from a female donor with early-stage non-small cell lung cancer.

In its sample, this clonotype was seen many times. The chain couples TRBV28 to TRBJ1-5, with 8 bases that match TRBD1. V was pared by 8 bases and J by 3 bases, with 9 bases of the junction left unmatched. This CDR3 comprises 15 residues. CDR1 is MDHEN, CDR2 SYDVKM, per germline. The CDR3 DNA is TGTGCCAGCTTTCCGGGACAGGTCACCAATCAGCCCCAGCATTTT. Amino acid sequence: CASFPGQVTNQPQHF.

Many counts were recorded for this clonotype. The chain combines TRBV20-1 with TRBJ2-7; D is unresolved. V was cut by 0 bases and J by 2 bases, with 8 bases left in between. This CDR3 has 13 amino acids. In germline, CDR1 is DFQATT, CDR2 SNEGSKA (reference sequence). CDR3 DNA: TGCAGTGCTAGAGAAGGTCACACCTACGAGCAGTACTTC. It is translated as CSAREGHTYEQYF.

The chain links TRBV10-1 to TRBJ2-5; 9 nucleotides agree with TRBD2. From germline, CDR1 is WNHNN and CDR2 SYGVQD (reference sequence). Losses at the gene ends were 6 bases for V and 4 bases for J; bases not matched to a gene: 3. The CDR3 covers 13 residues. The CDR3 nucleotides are TGCGCCAGCAGCAGTAGCGGGGGAGAGACCCAGTACTTC. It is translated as CASSSSGGETQYF.

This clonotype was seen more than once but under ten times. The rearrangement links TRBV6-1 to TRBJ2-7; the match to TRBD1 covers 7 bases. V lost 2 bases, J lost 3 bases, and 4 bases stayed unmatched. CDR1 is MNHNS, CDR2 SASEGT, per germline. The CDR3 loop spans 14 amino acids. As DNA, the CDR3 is TGTGCCAGCAGTGAATCCAGGGGGAGCTACGAGCAGTACTTC. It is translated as CASSESRGSYEQYF.